This TCR beta chain was sequenced for a study of blood T cell repertoires in COVID-19. Study-wide context: From T cells, B-cell-depleted T cells, or PBMCs came the material, which was cDNA or gDNA.

As handled by the study authors: Amplification with reference gene primers provided the estimates of nucleated cell counts. Measured with immunoSEQ multiplex PCR; TCRdb has only the in-frame clones, and not every one. The DNA was the basis for D and trimming; V, J and clone size are from that table. The data hold tens of thousands of clones, with approximately 85% observed a single time. Trimming took 0 bases from V and 1 from J, leaving 7 bases between them. Germline values: CDR1 SGDLS, CDR2 YYNGEE. This CDR3 has 15 residues. The V and J genes are TRBV9 and TRBJ1-4; unclear D gene. The TCR was taken from a woman of 80 years or more with active or convalescent COVID-19. The sequenced sample consisted of peripheral blood. The CDR3 loop reads CASSVGLLTNEKLFF. The CDR3 bases are TGTGCCAGCAGCGTAGGGCTTTTAACTAATGAAAAACTGTTTTTT.